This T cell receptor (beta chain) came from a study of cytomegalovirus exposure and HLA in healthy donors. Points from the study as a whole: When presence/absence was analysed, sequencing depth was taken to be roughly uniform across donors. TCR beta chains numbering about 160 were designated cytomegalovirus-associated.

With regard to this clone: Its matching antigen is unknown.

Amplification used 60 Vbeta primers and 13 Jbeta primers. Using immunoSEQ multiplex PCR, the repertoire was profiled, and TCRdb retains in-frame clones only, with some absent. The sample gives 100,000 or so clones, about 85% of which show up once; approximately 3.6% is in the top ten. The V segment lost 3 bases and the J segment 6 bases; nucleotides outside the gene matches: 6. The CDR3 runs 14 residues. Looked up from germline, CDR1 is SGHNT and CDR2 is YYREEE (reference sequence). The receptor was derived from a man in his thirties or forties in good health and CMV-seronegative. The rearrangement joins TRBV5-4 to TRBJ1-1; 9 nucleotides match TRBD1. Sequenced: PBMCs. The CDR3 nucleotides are TGTGCCAGCAGCTATACAGGGGGCTCCCCTGAAGCTTTCTTT. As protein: CASSYTGGSPEAFF.